The next 15 T cell receptor beta chains were all read from a single sample in a study of blood T cell repertoires in COVID-19. Profiled with immunoSEQ multiplex PCR; TCRdb holds only in-frame clones, not every one. The sample consists of 130,000 to 150,000 clones, about four fifths of them appearing once. The sample consisted of peripheral blood. The receptors originated from a human donor in a cohort sampled during active COVID-19.

The chain couples TRBV21-1 to TRBJ2-7; TRBD1 is taken as the D call from the table, unchecked against the DNA. TRBV21-1 is a pseudogene. CDR3 size: 18 residues. The CDR3 sequence is CASSKCGAVRGATYEQYV. CDR3 sequence (DNA): TGTGCCAGCAGCAAGTGCGGTGCGGTAAGGGGTGCGACCTACGAGCAGTACGTC.

The CDR3 spells CASQAGLSSYEQYV. The CDR3 DNA sequence: TGTGCCAGCCAAGCGGGGCTTAGCTCCTACGAGCAGTACGTC. The chain links TRBV2 to TRBJ2-7; TRBD2 matches 7 bases. With 8 bases clipped from V and 0 bases from J, the junction kept 7 bases outside the gene matches. Germline V CDR1 and CDR2: SNHLY, FYNNEI. The CDR3 runs 14 residues.

The chain is built from TRBV5-4 and TRBJ2-1, with a weak D call TRBD2 (6 bases). Germline loops: CDR1 SGHNT, CDR2 YYREEE (reference sequence). The CDR3 spans 16 residues. The V gene lost 2 bases and the J gene lost 6 bases, with 18 bases spanning the gap. CDR3 in DNA: TGTGCCAGCAGCTTAGGGGACTTAGGGGTCCCCAATGAGCAGTTCTTC. As protein: CASSLGDLGVPNEQFF.

This clone was observed a few times. The chain couples TRBV4-1 to TRBJ2-5; TRBD1 agrees at 7 bases. The CDR3 loop spans 16 amino acids. J was trimmed by 5 bases and V by 4 bases; bases with no gene match: 13. Germline V gives CDR1 MGHRA, CDR2 YSYEKL. CDR3 DNA sequence: TGCGCCAGCAGCCGGTACGGGACAGACTCTGGGGAGACCCAGTACTTC. Translation: CASSRYGTDSGETQYF.

The V and J genes are TRBV2 and TRBJ2-7; TRBD2 aligns across 8 bases. CDR3 length equals 15 residues. The V and J ends lost 2 bases and 6 bases, in that order; junction bases with no gene match: 9. Germline lookup yields CDR1 SNHLY and CDR2 FYNNEI. The CDR3: CASSERVAGNSEQYF. DNA for the CDR3: TGTGCCAGCAGTGAAAGGGTAGCGGGGAACAGCGAGCAGTACTTC.

The chain has TRBV21-1 and TRBJ1-2. TRBV21-1 is noted as a pseudogene. CDR3 length: 9 amino acids. CDR3 DNA: TGTGCCAGCCCGGGGGGCTACACCTTC. This gives the protein CASPGGYTF.

This clone occurred once. This chain connects TRBV7-2 to TRBJ1-3; no clear D. The V and J ends lost 2 bases and 3 bases respectively, with 14 bases between them. The CDR3 consists of 16 residues. Germline CDR1 SGHTA, CDR2 FQGNSA. The CDR3 sequence: CASSLYALPLGNTIYF. CDR3 DNA: TGTGCCAGCAGCTTATACGCACTCCCCCTTGGAAACACCATATATTTT.

This clone was seen once. This chain uses TRBV5-8 with TRBJ1-6; 8 bases are a match to TRBD1. The CDR3 consists of 16 residues. The ends lost 6 bases at V and 10 bases at J; junction bases unmatched: 15. The germline V gene has CDR1 SGHTS and CDR2 YDEGEE. The CDR3 is CASMGLDRDLWSPLHF. For the CDR3, the DNA is TGTGCCAGCATGGGTTTGGACAGGGACCTCTGGTCACCCCTCCACTTT.

This chain uses TRBV5-1 with TRBJ1-1, with 9 bases lining up with TRBD1. Germline V gene sequence: CDR1 SGHRS, CDR2 YFSETQ. The CDR3 loop spans 14 amino acids. The junction had 2 bases not matched to a gene; V was cut back by 4 bases and J by 1 base. The CDR3 sequence is CASSMGQGNTEAFF. CDR3 DNA: TGCGCCAGCAGCATGGGACAGGGGAACACTGAAGCTTTCTTT.

This chain uses TRBV11-3 with TRBJ1-1; D is unclear. There are 13 residues in the CDR3. With 4 bases removed from V and 0 bases from J, the gap between germline ends came to 6 bases. Germline V lookup: CDR1 SGHNT, CDR2 YENEEA. In DNA, the CDR3 is TGTGCCAGCAGCTCCGAGATGAACACTGAAGCTTTCTTT. As protein: CASSSEMNTEAFF.

This chain links TRBV3-1 (or the pseudogene TRBV3-2) with TRBJ2-3, with TRBD2 matching 9 bases. Germline V lookup: CDR1 LGHDT, CDR2 YNNKEL (reference sequence). The CDR3 extends over 15 amino acids. After removal of 5 bases from V and 5 bases from J, the junction contained 8 bases not matched to a gene. The CDR3 nucleotides are TGTGCCAGCAGCTACAGCGGGGGGTCGGAAGATACGCAGTATTTT. Translating it yields CASSYSGGSEDTQYF.

The J gene is TRBJ1-2, the V gene TRBV19, with 10 bases matching TRBD1. CDR1 is LNHDA and CDR2 is SQIVND in the germline V gene (reference sequence). The CDR3 contains 17 residues. V shed 5 bases and J 2 bases; nucleotides not matched to a gene: 11. This CDR3 is CASSLTGGAGSNYGYTF. In DNA form, the CDR3 reads TGTGCCAGTAGTCTGACAGGGGGCGCCGGATCGAACTATGGCTACACCTTC.

The chain joins TRBV11-2 to TRBJ1-1; TRBD1 matches 8 bases. V trimming: 6 bases; J trimming: 0 bases; junction bases outside the gene matches: 9. Germline assignment: CDR1 SGHAT and CDR2 FQNNGV. This CDR3 is built from 16 residues. The CDR3 spells CASRHRGGAMNTEAFF. CDR3 sequence (DNA): TGTGCCAGCAGGCACAGGGGGGGGGCTATGAACACTGAAGCTTTCTTT.

The chain recombines TRBV30 with TRBJ1-1; 7 bases agree with TRBD1. V shed 4 bases and J 1 base; nucleotides not matched to a gene: 6. CDR3 size: 14 residues. Germline CDR1 GTSNPN, CDR2 SVGIG (reference sequence). The CDR3, as DNA: TGTGCCTGGAATAAGGGGGCCCGGAACACTGAAGCTTTCTTT. Translation: CAWNKGARNTEAFF.

V gene TRBV4-2 combines with J gene TRBJ1-5; tentatively, D is TRBD1 (5 bases). V lost 0 bases, J lost 11 bases, and 14 bases lay in between. Per the germline V gene, CDR1 is LGHNA and CDR2 is YNFKEQ. The CDR3 sequence is 14 residues long. The CDR3 bases are TGTGCCAGCAGCCAAGATGGACACTTTGGGACCCAGCATTTT. It translates to CASSQDGHFGTQHF.